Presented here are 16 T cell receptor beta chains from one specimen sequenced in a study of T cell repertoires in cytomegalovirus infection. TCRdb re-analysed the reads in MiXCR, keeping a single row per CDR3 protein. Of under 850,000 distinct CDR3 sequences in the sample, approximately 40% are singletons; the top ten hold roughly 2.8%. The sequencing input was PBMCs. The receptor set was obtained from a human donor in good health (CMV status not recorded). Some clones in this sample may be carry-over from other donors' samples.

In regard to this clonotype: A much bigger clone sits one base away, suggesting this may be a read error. CDR3 residues: CARTATSSSYNEQFF. The CDR3 DNA follows: TGTGCCAGAACCGCGACCTCGAGCTCCTACAATGAGCAGTTCTTC. The V gene is TRBV28, the J gene TRBJ2-1, with no clear D. V was cut by 9 bases and J by 0 bases, with 15 bases left in between. CDR1 is MDHEN and CDR2 is SYDVKM in the germline V gene. The CDR3 is 15 residues long.

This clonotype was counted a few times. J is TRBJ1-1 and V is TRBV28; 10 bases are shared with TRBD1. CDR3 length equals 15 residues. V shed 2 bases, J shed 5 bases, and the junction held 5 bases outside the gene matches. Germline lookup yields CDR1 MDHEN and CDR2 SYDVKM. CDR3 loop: CASSLMGQGPTEAFF. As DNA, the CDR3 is TGTGCCAGCAGTTTAATGGGACAGGGGCCGACTGAAGCTTTCTTT. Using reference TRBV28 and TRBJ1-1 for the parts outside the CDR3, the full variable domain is DVKVTQSSRYLVKRTGEKVFLECVQDMDHENMFWYRQDPGLGLRLIYFSYDVKMKEKGDIPEGYSVSREKKERFSLILESASTNQTSMYLCASSLMGQGPTEAFFGQGTRLTVV.

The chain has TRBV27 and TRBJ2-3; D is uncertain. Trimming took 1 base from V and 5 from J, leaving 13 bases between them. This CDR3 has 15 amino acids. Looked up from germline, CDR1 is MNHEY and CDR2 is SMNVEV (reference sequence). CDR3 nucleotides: TGTGCCAGCAGTTTATTCTTGTCTACTCTAGATACGCAGTATTTT. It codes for CASSLFLSTLDTQYF.

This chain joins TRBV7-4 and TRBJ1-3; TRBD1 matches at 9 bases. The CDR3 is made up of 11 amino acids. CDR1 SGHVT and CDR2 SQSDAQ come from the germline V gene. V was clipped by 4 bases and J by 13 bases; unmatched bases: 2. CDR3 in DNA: TGTGCCAGCAGCTCCGGGACAGGGATATATTTT. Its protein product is CASSSGTGIYF.

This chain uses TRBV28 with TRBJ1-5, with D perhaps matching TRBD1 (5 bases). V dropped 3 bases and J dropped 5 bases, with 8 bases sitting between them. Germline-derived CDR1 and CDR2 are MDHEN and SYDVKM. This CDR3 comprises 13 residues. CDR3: CASSFVGDQPQHF. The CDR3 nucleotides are TGTGCCAGCAGTTTTGTAGGGGATCAGCCCCAGCATTTT.

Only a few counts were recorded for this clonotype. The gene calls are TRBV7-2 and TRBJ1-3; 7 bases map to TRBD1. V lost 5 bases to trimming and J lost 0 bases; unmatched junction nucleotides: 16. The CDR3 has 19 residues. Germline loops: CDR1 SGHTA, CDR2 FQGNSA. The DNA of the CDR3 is TGTGCCAGCAGCCAACGACCCCCGACAGGGACGCGCTCTGGAAACACCATATATTTT. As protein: CASSQRPPTGTRSGNTIYF. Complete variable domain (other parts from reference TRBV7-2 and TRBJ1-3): GAGVSQSPSNKVTEKGKDVELRCDPISGHTALYWYRQSLGQGLEFLIYFQGNSAPDKSGLPSDRFSAERTGGSVSTLTIQRTQQEDSAVYLCASSQRPPTGTRSGNTIYFGEGSWLTVV.

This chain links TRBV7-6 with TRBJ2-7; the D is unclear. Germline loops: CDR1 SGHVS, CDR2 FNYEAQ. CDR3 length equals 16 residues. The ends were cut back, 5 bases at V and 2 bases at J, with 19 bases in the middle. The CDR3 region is CASSHRKTQDAYEQYF. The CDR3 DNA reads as TGTGCCAGCAGCCACCGAAAGACCCAGGACGCCTACGAGCAGTACTTC.

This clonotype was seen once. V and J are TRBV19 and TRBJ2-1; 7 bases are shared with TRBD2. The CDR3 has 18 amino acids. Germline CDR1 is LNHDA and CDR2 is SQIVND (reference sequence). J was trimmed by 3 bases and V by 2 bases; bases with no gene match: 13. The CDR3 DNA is TGTGCCAGTAGTATACTCCCGCGTCTAGCGGAGGGCTACAATGAGCAGTTCTTC. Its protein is CASSILPRLAEGYNEQFF.

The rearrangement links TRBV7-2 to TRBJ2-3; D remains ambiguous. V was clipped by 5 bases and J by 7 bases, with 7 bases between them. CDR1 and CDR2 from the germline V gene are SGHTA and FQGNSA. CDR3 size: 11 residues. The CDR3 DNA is TGTGCCAGCAGCCCAGAATATACGCAGTATTTT. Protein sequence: CASSPEYTQYF.

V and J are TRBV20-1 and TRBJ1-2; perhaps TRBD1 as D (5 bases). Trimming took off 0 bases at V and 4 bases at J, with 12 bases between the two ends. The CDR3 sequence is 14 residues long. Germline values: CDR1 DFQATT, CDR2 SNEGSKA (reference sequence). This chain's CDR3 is CSARDGTVGYGYTF. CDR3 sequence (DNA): TGCAGTGCTAGAGACGGGACGGTGGGCTATGGCTACACCTTC.

CDR3 bases: TGTGCCAGCAGCCCGGGACAGTCTAATGAAAAACTGTTTTTT. Protein sequence: CASSPGQSNEKLFF. The chain carries TRBV7-4 and TRBJ1-4; 7 bases align to TRBD1. Germline trimming cut 5 bases from V and 3 bases from J; bases unmatched to any gene: 3. The length of the CDR3 is 14 residues. CDR1 and CDR2 from the germline V gene are SGHVT and SQSDAQ.

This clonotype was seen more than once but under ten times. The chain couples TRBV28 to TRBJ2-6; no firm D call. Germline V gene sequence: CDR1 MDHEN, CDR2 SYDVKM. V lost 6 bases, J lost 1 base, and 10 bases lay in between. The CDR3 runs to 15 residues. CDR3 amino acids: CASRPDISGANVLTF. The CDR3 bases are TGTGCCAGCAGACCTGACATTTCTGGGGCCAACGTCCTGACTTTC.

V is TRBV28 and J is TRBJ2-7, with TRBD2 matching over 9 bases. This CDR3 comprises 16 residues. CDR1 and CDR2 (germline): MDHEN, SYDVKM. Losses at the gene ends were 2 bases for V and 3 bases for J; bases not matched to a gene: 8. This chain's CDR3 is CASSLTTSGDLYEQYF. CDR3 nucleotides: TGTGCCAGCAGTTTAACGACTAGCGGTGATCTCTACGAGCAGTACTTC.

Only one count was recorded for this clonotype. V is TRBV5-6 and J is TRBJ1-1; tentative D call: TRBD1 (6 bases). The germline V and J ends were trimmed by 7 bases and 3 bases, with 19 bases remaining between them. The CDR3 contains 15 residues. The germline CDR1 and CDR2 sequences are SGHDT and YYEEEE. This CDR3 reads CASAIGPGVDTEAFF. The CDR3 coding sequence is TGTGCCAGCGCCATTGGGCCAGGGGTGGACACTGAAGCTTTCTTT.

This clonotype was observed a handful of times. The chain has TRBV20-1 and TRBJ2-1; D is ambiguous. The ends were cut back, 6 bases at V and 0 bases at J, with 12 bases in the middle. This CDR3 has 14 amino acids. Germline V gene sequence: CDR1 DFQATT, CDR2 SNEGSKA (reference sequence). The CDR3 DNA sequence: TGCAGTGCCTCCTCCAGAAGCTCCTACAATGAGCAGTTCTTC. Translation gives CSASSRSSYNEQFF.

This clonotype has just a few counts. CDR3 residues: CASRLSGAYEQYF. The CDR3 DNA sequence: TGTGCCAGCAGGCTATCAGGGGCCTACGAGCAGTACTTC. The chain recombines TRBV7-2 with TRBJ2-7; D is possibly TRBD1 (6 bases). CDR3 length equals 13 residues. Between the trimmed V and J ends, which lost 6 bases and 2 bases, there was a span of 11 bases. CDR1 is SGHTA and CDR2 is FQGNSA in the germline V gene.